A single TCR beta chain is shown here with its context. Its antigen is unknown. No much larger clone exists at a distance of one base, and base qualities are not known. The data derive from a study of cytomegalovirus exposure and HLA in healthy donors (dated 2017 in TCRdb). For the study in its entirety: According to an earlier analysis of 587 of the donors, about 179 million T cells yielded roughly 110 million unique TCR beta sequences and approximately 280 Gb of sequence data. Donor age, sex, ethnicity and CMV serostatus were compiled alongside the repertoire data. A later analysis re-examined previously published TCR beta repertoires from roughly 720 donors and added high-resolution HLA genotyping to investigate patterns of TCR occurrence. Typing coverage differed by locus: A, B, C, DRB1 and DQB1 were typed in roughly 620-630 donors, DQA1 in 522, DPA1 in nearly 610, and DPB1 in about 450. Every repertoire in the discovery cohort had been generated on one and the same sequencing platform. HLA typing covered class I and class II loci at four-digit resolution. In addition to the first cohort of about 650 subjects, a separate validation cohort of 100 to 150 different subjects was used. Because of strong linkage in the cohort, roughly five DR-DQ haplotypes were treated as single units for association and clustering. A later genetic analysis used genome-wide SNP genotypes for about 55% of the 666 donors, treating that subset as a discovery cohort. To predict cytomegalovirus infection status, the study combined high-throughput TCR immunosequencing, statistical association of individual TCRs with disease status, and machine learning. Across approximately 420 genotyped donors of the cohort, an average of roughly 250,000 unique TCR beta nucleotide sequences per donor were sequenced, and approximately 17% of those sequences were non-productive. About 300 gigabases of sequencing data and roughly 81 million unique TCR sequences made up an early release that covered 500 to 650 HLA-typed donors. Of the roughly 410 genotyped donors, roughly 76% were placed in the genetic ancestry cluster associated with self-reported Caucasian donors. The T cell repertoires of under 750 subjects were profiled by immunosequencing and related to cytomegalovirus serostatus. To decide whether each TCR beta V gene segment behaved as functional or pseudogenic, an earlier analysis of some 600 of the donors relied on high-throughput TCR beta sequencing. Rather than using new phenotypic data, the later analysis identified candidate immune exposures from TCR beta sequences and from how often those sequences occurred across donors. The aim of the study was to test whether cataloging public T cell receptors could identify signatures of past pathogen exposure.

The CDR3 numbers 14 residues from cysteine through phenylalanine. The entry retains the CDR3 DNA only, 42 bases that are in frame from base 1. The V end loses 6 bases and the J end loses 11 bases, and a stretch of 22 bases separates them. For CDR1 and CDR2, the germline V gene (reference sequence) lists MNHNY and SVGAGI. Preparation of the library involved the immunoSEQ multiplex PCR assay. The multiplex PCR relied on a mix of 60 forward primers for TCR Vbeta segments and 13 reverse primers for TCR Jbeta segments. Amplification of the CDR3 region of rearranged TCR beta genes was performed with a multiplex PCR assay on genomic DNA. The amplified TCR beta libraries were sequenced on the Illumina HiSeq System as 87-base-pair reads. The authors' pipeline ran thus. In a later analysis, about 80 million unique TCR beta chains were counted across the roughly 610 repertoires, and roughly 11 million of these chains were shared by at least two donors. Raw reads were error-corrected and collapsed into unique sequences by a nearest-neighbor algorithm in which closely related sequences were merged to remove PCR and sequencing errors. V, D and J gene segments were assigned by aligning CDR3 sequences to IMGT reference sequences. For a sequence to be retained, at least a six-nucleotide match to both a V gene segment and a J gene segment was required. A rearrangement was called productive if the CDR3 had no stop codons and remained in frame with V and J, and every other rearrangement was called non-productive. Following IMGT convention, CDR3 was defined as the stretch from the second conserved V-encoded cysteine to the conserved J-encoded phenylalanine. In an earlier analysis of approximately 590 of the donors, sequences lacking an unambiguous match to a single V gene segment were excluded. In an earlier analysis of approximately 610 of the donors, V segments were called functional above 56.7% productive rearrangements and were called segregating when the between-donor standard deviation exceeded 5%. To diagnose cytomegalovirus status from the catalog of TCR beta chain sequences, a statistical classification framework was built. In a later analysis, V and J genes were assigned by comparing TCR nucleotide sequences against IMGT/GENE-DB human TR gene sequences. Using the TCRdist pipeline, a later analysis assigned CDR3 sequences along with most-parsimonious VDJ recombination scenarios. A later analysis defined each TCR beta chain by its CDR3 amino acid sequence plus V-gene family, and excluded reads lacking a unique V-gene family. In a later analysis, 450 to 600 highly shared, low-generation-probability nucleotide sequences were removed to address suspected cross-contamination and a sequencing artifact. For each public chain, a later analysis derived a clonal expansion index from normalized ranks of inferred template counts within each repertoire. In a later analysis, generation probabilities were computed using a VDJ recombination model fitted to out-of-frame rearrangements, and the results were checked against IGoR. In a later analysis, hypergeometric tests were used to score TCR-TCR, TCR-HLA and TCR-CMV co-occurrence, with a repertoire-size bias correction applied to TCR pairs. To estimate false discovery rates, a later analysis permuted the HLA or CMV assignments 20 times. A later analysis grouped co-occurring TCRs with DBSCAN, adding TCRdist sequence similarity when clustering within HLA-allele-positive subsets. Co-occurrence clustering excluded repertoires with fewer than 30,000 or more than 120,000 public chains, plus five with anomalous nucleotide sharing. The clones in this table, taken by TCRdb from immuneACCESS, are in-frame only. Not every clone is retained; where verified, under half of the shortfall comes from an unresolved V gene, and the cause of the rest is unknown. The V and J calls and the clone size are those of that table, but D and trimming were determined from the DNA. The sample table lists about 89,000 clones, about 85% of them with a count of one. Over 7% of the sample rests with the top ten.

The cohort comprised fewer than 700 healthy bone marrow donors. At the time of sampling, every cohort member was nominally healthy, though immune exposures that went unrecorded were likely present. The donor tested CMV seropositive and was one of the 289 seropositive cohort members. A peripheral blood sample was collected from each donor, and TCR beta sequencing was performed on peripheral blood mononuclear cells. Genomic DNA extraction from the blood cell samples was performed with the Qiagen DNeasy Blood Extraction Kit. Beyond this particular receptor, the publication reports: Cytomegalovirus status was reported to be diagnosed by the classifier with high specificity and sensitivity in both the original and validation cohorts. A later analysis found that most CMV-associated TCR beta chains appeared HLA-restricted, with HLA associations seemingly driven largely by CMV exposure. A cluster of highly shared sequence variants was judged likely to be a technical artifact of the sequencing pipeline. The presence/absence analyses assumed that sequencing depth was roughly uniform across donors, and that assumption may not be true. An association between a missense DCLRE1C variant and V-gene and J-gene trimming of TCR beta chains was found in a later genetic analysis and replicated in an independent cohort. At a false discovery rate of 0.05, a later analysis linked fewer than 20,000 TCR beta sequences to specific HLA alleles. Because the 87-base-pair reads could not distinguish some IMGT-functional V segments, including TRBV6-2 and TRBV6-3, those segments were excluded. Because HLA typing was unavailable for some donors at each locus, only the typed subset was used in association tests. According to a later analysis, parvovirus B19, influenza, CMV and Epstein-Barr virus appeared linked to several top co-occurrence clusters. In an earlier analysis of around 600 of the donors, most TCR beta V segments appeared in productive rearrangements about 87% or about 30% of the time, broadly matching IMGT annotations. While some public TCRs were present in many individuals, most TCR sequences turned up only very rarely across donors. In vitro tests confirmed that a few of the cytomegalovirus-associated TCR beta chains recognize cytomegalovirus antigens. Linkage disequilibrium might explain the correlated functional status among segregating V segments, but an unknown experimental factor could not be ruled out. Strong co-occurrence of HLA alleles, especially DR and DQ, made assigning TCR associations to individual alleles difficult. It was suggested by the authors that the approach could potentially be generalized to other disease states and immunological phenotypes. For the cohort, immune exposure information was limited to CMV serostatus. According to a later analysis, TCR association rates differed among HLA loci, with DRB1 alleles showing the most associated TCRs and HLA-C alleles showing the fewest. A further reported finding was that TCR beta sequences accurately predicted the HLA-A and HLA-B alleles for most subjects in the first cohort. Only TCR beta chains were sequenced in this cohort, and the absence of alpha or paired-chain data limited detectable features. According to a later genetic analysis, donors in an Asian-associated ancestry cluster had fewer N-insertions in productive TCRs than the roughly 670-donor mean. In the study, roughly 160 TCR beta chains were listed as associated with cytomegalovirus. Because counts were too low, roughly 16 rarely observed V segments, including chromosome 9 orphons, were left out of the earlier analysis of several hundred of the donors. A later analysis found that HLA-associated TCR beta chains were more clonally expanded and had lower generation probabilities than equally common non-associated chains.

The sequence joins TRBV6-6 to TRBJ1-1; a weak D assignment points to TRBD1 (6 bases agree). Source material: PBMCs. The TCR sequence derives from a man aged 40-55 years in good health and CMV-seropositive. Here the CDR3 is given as CASRNLRGSPRAFF. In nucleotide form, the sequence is TGTGCCAGCAGGAACCTCAGGGGTTCCCCTCGGGCTTTCTTT.